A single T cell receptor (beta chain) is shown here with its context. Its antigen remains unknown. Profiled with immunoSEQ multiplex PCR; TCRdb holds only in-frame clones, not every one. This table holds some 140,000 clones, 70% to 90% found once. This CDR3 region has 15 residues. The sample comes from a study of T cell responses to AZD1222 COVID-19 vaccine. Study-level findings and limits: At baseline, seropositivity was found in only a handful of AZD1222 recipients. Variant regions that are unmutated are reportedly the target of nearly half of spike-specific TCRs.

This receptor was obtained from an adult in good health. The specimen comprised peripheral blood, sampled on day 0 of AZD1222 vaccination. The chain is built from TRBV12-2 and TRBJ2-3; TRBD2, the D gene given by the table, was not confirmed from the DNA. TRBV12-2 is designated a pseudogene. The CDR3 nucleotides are TGTGCAAGTCGCTTAGAGACTAGCGGCACAGATACGCAGTATTTT. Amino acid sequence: CASRLETSGTDTQYF.